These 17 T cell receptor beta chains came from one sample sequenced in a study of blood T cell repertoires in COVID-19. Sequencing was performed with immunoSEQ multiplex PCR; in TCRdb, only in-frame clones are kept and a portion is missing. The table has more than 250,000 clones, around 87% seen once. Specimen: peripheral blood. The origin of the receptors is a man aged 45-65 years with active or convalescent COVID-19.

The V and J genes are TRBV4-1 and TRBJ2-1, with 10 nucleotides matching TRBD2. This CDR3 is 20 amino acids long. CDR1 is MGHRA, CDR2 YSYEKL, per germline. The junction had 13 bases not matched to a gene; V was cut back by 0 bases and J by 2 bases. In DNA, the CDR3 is TGCGCCAGCAGCCAAGAGTCGATAATTGGACTAGCGGCGACCTACAATGAGCAGTTCTTC. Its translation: CASSQESIIGLAATYNEQFF.

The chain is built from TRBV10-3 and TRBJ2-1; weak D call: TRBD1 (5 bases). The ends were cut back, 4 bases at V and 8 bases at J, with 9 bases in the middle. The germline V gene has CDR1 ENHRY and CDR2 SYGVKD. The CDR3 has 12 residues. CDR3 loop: CAISAQGHEQFF. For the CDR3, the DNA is TGTGCCATCAGTGCCCAGGGCCATGAGCAGTTCTTC.

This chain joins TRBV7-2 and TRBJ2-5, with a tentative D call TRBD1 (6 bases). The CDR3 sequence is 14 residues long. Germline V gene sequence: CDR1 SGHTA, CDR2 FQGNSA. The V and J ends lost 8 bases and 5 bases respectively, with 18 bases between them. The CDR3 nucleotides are TGTGCCAGCGTCTTTGCCCACGGACAGGAGACCCAGTACTTC. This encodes CASVFAHGQETQYF. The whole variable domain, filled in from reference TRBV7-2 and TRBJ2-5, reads GAGVSQSPSNKVTEKGKDVELRCDPISGHTALYWYRQSLGQGLEFLIYFQGNSAPDKSGLPSDRFSAERTGGSVSTLTIQRTQQEDSAVYLCASVFAHGQETQYFGPGTRLLVL.

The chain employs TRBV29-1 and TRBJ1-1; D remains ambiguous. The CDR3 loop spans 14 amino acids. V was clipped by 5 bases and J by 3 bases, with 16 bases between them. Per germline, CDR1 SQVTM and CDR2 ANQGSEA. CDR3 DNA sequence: TGCAGCGTTTCCGGGAGCCTGGGTTACACTGAAGCTTTCTTT. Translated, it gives CSVSGSLGYTEAFF.

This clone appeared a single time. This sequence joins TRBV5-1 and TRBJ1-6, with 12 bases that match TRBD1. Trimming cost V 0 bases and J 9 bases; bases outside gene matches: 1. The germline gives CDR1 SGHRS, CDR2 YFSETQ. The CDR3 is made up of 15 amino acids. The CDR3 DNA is TGCGCCAGCAGCTTGGGGGACAGGGGGCCTTCACCCCTCCACTTT. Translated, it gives CASSLGDRGPSPLHF.

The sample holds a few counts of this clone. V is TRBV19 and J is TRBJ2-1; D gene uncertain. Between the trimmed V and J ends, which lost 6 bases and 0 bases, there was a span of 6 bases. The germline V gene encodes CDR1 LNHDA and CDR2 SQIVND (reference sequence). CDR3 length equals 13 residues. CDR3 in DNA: TGTGCCAGTAGATCATTCTCCTACAATGAGCAGTTCTTC. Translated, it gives CASRSFSYNEQFF.

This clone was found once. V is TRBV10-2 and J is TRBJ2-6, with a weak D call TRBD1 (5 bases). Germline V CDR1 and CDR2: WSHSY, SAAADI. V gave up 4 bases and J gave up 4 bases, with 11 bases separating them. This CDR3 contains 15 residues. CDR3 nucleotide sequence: TGCGCCAGCAGTGCCCAGGGTTCAGGGGCCAACGTCCTGACTTTC. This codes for CASSAQGSGANVLTF.

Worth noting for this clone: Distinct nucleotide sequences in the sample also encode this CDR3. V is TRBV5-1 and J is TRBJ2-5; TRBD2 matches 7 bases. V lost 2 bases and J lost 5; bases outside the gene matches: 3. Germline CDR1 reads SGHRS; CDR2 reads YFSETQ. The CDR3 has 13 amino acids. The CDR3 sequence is CASSLGLEETQYF. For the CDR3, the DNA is TGCGCCAGCAGCTTAGGACTAGAGGAGACCCAGTACTTC.

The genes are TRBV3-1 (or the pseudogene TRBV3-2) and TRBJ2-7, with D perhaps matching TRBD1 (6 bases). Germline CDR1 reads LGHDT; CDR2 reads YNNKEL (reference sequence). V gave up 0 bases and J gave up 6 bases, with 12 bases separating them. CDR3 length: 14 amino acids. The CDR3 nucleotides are TGTGCCAGCAGCCAAGATGTAAAAGGGGGCGAGCAGTACTTC. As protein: CASSQDVKGGEQYF.

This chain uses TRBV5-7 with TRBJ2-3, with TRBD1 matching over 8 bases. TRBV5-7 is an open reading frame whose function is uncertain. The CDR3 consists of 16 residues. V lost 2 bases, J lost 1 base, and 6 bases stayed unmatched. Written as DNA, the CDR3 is TGTGCCAGCAGCTTCGATAGGGGACAGGGCACAGATACGCAGTATTTT. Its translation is CASSFDRGQGTDTQYF.

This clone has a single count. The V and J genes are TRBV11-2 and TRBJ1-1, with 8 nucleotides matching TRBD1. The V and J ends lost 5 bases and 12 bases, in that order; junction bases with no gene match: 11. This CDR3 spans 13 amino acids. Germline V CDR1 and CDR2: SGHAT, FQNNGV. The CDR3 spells CASSTSGGASTFF. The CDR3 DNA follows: TGTGCCAGCAGCACATCAGGGGGCGCGAGTACTTTCTTT.

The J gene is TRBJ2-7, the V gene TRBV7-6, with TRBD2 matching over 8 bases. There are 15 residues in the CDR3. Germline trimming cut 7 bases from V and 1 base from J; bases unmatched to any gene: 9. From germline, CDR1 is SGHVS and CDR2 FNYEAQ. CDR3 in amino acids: CASTTGGGPSYEQYF. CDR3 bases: TGTGCCAGCACCACCGGGGGGGGACCGTCCTACGAGCAGTACTTC.

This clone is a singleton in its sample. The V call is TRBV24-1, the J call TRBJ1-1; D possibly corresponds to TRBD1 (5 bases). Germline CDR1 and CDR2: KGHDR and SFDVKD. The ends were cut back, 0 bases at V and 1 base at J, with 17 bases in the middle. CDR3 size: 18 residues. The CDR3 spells CATSDLRRTPTSNTEAFF. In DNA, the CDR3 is TGTGCCACCAGTGATTTGAGAAGGACACCTACCTCGAACACTGAAGCTTTCTTT.

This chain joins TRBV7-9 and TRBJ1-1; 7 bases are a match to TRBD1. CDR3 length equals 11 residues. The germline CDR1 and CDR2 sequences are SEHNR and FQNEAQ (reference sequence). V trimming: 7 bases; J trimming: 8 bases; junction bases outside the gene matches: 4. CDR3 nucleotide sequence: TGTGCCAGCAACGTGGACAGGGAAGCTTTCTTT. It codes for CASNVDREAFF.

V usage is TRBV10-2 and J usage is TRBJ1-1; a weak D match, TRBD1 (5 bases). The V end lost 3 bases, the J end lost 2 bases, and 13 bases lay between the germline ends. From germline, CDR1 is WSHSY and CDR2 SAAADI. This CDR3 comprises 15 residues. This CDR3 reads CASSEGAIRNTEAFF. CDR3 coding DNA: TGCGCCAGCAGTGAAGGGGCAATCAGAAACACTGAAGCTTTCTTT.

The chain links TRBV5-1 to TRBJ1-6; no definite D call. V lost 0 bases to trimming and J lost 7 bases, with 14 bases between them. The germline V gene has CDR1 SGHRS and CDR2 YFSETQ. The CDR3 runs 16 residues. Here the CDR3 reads CASSLGLTSGNSPLHF. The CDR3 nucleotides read TGCGCCAGCAGCTTGGGGTTGACGTCGGGAAATTCACCCCTCCACTTT.

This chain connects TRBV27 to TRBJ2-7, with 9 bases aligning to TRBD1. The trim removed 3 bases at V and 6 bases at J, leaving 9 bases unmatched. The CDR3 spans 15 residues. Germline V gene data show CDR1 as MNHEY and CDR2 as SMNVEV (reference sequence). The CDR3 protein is CASSFPHRGPSEQYF. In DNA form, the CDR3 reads TGTGCCAGCAGTTTCCCGCACAGGGGGCCTTCCGAGCAGTACTTC.